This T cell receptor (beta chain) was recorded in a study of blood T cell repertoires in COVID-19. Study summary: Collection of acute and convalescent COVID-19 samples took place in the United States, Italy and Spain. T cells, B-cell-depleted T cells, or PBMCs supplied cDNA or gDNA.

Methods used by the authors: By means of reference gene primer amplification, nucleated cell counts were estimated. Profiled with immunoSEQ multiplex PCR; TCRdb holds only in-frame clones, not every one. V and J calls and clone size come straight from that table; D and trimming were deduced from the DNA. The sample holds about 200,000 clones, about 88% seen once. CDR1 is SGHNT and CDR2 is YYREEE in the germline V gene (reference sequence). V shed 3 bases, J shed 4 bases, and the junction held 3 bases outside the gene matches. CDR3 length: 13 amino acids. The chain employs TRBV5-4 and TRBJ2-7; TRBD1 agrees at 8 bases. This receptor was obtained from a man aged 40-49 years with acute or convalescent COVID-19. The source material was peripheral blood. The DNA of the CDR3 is TGTGCCAGCAGCTCGGGACAGGTTTACGAGCAGTACTTC. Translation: CASSSGQVYEQYF.